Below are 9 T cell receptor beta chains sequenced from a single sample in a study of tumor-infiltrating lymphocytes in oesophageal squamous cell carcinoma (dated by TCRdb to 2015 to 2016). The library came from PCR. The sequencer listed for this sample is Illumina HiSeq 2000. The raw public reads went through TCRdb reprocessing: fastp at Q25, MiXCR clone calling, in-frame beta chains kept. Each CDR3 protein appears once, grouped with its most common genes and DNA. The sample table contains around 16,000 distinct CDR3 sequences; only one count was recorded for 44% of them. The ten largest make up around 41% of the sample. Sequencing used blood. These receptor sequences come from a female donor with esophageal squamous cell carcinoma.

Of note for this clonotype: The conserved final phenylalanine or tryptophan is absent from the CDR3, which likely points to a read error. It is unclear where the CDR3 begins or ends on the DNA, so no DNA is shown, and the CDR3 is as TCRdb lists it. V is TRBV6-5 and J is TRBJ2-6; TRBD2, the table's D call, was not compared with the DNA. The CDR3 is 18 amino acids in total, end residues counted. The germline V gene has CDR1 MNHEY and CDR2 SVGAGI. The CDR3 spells CATWLVAGGNQETQYFGA.

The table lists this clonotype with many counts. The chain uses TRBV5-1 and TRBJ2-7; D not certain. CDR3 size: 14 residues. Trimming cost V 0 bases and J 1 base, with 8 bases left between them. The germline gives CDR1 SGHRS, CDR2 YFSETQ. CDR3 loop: CASSLGHGSYEQYF. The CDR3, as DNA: TGCGCCAGCAGCTTGGGTCACGGATCCTACGAGCAGTACTTC.

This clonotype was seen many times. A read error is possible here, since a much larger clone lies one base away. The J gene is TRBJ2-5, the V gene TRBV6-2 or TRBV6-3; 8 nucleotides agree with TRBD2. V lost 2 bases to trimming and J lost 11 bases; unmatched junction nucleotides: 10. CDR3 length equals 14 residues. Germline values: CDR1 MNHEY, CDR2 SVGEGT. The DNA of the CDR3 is TGTGCCAGCAGTTACCTGCCCCGCGGGGGGCCGCAGTACTTC. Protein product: CASSYLPRGGPQYF.

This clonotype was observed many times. CDR3 amino acids: CASSTDTGELFF. The CDR3 coding sequence is TGTGCCAGCAGTACTGACACCGGGGAGCTGTTTTTT. This sequence joins TRBV6-1 and TRBJ2-2, with D hard to call. The germline V gene encodes CDR1 MNHNS and CDR2 SASEGT. The CDR3 is 12 residues long. Trimming shortened V by 5 bases and J by 3 bases, and 4 bases separated the two germline ends.

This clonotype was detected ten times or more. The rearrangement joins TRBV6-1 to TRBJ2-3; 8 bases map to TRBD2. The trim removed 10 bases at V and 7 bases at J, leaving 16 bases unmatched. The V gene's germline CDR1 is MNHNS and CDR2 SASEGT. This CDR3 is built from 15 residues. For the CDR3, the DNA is TGTGCCACCAGGTCGTCGACGGGGGGGCAAAATACGCAGTATTTT. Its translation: CATRSSTGGQNTQYF.

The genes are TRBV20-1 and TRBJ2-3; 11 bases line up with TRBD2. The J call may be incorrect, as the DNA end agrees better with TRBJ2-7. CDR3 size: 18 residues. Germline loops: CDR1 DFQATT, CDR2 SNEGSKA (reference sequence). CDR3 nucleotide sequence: TGCAGTGCTAGCGGATTAGGCCTAGCGGGAGGCTTTTACAATGAGCAGTACTTC. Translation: CSASGLGLAGGFYNEQYF.

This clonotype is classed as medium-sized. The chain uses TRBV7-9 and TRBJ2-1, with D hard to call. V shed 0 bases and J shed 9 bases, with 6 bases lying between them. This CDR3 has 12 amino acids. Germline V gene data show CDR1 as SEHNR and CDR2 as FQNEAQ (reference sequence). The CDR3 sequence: CASSLAVSEQFF. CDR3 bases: TGTGCCAGCAGCTTAGCCGTTAGTGAGCAGTTCTTC.

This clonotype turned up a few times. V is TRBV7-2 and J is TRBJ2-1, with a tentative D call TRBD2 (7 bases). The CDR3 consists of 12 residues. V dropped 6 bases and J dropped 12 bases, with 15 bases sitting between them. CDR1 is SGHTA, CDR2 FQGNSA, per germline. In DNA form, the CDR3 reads TGTGCCAGCAGTTGGGGGGGGGGCTCGCAGTTCTTC. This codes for CASSWGGGSQFF.

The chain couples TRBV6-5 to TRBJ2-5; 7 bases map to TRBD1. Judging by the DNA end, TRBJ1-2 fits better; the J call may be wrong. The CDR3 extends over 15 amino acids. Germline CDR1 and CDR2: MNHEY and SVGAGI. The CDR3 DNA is TGTGCCAGCAGTGGGGGCGGGACAGTTCTCTATGGCTACACCTTC. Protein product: CASSGGGTVLYGYTF.